The rows below give T cell receptor beta chains drawn from one sample of a study of T-cell memory formation after mild COVID-19. Each CDR3 protein is one row after TCRdb ran MiXCR on the 5' RACE reads. The sample lists approximately 60,000 distinct CDR3 sequences; 9.3% were seen once. The material sequenced was PBMCs or a T cell subset sorted from them (not recorded which). The receptor source for this set is a man younger than 35 who had mild COVID-19 (a few samples of this study predate the infection). Cell type and time point are not known. Each CDR3 is given with its conserved first and last residue. A D gene is named only where the DNA matches it firmly. Rows may omit the clone size; those that give it use once, few, many or a size class.

cdr3_nt cdr3_aa cdr3_length clone_size j_call v_call d_call
TGTGCCAGCAGCCCCCGTCCCGGGACAGGGTCGGGCAAAAACATTCAGTACTTC CASSPRPGTGSGKNIQYF 18 few TRBJ2-4 TRBV28 TRBD1
TGCGCCAGCAGCCAAGTCGTACAGGGAAGCAATGAGCAGTTCTTC CASSQVVQGSNEQFF 15 once TRBJ2-1 TRBV4-1 NA
TGTGCCAGCAGAGGTTCAAGTTACGAGCAGTACTTC CASRGSSYEQYF 12 few TRBJ2-7 TRBV5-5 NA
TGTGCCAGCAGCGTAGGGAAGGGACCCAGGGTCCAAGAGACCCAGTACTTC CASSVGKGPRVQETQYF 17 many TRBJ2-5 TRBV9 NA
TGTGCCCCCCCGTTAGGGACACCCCACCCCACAGATACGCAGTATTTT CAPPLGTPHPTDTQYF 16 few TRBJ2-3 TRBV12-3/TRBV12-4 NA
TGTGCCAGCACACACCTTCGGAACATCAACACCGGGGAGCTGTTTTTT CASTHLRNINTGELFF 16 many TRBJ2-2 TRBV12-3/TRBV12-4 NA
TGTGCCAGCAGCTCCGGGCGGTCGTACGAGCAGTACTTC CASSSGRSYEQYF 13 many TRBJ2-7 TRBV12-3/TRBV12-4 NA
TGTGCCAGCAGCTTTCGGGGGACCTACGAGCAGTACTTC CASSFRGTYEQYF 13 many TRBJ2-7 TRBV5-6 NA
TGTGCCAGCAGCTTAGCGGGACTGCTCGGTTCCCAGTACTTC CASSLAGLLGSQYF 14 few TRBJ2-5 TRBV7-2 NA
TGCGCCAGCAGCTCGGCCATACTATCTCATACGCAGTATTTT CASSSAILSHTQYF 14 few TRBJ2-3 TRBV5-1 NA
TGTGCCAGCTCACCAAAACACGGCACAAACACTGAAGCTTTCTTT CASSPKHGTNTEAFF 15 NA TRBJ1-1 TRBV18 NA
TGTGCCAGCCCCCGAGGGGGACAGGGGGCAGTTTTGTCCTACAATGAGCAGTTCTTC CASPRGGQGAVLSYNEQFF 19 NA TRBJ2-1 TRBV7-9 TRBD1
TGTGCCAGCAGCTTGGGTAGGAGCGGGGGGTCAGATACGCAGTATTTT CASSLGRSGGSDTQYF 16 NA TRBJ2-3 TRBV5-5 TRBD2
TGTGCCAGCAGCGTATACAGGGAAGAGACCCAGTACTTC CASSVYREETQYF 13 few TRBJ2-5 TRBV2 NA
TGCAGTGCTAGAAGAGGCATGAACACTGAAGCTTTCTTT CSARRGMNTEAFF 13 many TRBJ1-1 TRBV20-1 NA
TGCGCCAGCAGCCCGGGACCGCACGATGAAAAACTGTTTTTT CASSPGPHDEKLFF 14 NA TRBJ1-4 TRBV4-3 NA
TGCAGCGTTGAAAGGCCAGGGAGTTGGTCTGAAGCTTTCTTT CSVERPGSWSEAFF 14 few TRBJ1-1 TRBV29-1 NA
TGTGCCAGCAGCTTAGGGCCTAGCAGGAGCACAGATACGCAGTATTTT CASSLGPSRSTDTQYF 16 many TRBJ2-3 TRBV7-9 NA
TGTGCCAGCAGCCAACCGGGACTAGCGGACTACGAGCAGTACTTC CASSQPGLADYEQYF 15 NA TRBJ2-7 TRBV3-1 TRBD2
TGTGCCAGCAGTGATTTTGGGTCAGCCAAAAACATTCAGTACTTC CASSDFGSAKNIQYF 15 few TRBJ2-4 TRBV6-1 NA
TGTGCCAGCAGCCAAAGGACAGGGACGGGGACTGAAGCTTTCTTT CASSQRTGTGTEAFF 15 NA TRBJ1-1 TRBV3-1 TRBD1
TGTGCCAGCAGCCAAGATGTGTGGGATGGGGAGCTGTTTTTT CASSQDVWDGELFF 14 NA TRBJ2-2 TRBV14 NA
TGTGCCAGCAGCTTAGCGGGGAGGAATAGGGATACGCAGTATTTT CASSLAGRNRDTQYF 15 many TRBJ2-3 TRBV7-9 NA
TGTGCCAGCAGTTTTTGGGGAGTGAATCAGCCCCAGCATTTT CASSFWGVNQPQHF 14 NA TRBJ1-5 TRBV12-3/TRBV12-4 NA
TGTGCCAGCAGTTTAAACTACAACTCCTACGAGCAGTACTTC CASSLNYNSYEQYF 14 NA TRBJ2-7 TRBV27 NA
TGTGCCAGCAGTTGGGACAGTCGCAGTTTCTTC CASSWDSRSFF 11 NA TRBJ2-1 TRBV28 TRBD1
TGCGCCAGCACCCCTCGGACTAGCGAGGCCGGGGAGCTGTTTTTT CASTPRTSEAGELFF 15 few TRBJ2-2 TRBV5-1 TRBD2
TGTGCCAGCAGCTTAGTCTCTAGCGTCTTCACAGATACGCAGTATTTT CASSLVSSVFTDTQYF 16 NA TRBJ2-3 TRBV7-2 NA
TGTGCCAGCAGTGCGACAGATCAGCCCCAGCATTTT CASSATDQPQHF 12 NA TRBJ1-5 TRBV2 NA
TGCGCCAGCAGCTTAGACAGGGAGAGCGGTACGCAGTATTTT CASSLDRESGTQYF 14 NA TRBJ2-3 TRBV5-1 TRBD1
TGTGCCAGCAGTTACACTTTTTCCCGGACAGGTGGAAACACCATATATTTT CASSYTFSRTGGNTIYF 17 NA TRBJ1-3 TRBV6-6 TRBD1
TGTGCCAGCAGCTTAGATCACACGAACTATGGCTACACCTTC CASSLDHTNYGYTF 14 NA TRBJ1-2 TRBV11-2 NA
TGCAGTGCCGACCCCAGGGGTCGACTAGCGGGGGGGAGGGAGACCCAGTACTTC CSADPRGRLAGGRETQYF 18 NA TRBJ2-5 TRBV20-1 TRBD2
TGTGCCAGCAGCCTTACGACAGGGGCCTACGAGCAGTACTTC CASSLTTGAYEQYF 14 NA TRBJ2-7 TRBV3-1 TRBD1
TGCAGTGCTAGAGAAGGGGCTGGTAACTATGGCTACACCTTC CSAREGAGNYGYTF 14 few TRBJ1-2 TRBV20-1 NA